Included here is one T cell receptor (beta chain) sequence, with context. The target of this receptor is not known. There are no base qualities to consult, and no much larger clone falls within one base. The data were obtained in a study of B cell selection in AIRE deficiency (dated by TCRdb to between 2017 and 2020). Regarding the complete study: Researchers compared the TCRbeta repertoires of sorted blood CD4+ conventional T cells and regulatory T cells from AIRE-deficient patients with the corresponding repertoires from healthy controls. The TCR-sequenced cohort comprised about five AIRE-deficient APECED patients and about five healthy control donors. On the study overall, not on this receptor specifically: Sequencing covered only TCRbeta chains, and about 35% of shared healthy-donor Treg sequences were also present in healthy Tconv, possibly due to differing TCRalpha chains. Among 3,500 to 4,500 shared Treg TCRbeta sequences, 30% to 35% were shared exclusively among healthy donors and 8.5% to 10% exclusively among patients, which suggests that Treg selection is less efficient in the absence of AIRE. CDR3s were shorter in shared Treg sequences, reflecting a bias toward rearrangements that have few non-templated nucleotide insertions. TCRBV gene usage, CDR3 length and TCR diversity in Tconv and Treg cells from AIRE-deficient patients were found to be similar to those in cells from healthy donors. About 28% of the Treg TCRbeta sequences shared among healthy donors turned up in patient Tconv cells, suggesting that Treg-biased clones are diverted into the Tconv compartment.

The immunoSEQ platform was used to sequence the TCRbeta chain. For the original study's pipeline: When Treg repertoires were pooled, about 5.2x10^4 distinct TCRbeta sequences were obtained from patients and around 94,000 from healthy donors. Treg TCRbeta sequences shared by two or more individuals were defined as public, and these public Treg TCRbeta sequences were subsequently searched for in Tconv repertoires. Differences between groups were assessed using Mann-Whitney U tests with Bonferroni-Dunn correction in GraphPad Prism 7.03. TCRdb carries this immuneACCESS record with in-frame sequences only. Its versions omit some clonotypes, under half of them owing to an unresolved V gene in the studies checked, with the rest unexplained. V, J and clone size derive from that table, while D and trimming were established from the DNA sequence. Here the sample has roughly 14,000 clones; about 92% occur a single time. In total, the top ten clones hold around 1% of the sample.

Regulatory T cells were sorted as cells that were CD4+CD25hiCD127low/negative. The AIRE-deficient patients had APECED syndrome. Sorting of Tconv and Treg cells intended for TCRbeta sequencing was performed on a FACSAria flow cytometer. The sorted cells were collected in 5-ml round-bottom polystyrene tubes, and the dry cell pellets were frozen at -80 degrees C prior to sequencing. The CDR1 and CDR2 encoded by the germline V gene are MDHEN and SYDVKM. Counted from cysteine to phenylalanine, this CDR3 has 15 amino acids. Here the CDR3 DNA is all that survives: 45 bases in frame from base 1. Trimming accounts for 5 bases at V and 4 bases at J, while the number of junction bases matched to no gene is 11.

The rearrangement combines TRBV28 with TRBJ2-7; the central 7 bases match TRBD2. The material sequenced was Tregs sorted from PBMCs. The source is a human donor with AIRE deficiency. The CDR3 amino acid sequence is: CASSRKASGTYEQYF. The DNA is TGTGCCAGCAGTCGGAAGGCTAGCGGAACTTACGAGCAGTACTTC.